The table lists the clone carrying this T cell receptor beta chain with a few counts. Antigen: not known. The sample originates from a study of cytomegalovirus exposure and HLA in healthy donors. Each donor was healthy, and each was a bone marrow donor. V dropped 6 bases and J dropped 0; count of bases not matched to a gene: 14. The CDR3 runs 20 residues. Germline CDR1 MDHEN, CDR2 SYDVKM. With 60 Vbeta and 13 Jbeta primers, the PCR was carried out. Clones were read by immunoSEQ multiplex PCR, and TCRdb kept only the in-frame ones, dropping some. The sample has 100,000 to 150,000 clones, about 8.5% seen once. Study outcomes and limitations: Presence/absence analyses supposed approximately even sequencing depth among donors.

This clonotype was obtained from a man aged 35 to 55 in good health and CMV-seronegative. The sequencing sample was made of PBMCs. This chain links TRBV28 with TRBJ2-3; 14 bases are a match to TRBD2. CDR3 region: CASSSPWTSGGQTSTDTQYF. CDR3 nucleotides: TGTGCCAGCAGCTCCCCCTGGACTAGCGGGGGGCAGACTAGCACAGATACGCAGTATTTT.